These T cell receptor beta chains were read from a single sample in a study of blood T cell repertoires in COVID-19. The repertoire was sequenced with immunoSEQ multiplex PCR; TCRdb's copy has only in-frame clones and lacks some. The sample contains approximately 180,000 clones, 85% of which appear only once. Sequenced material: PBMCs or T cells enriched from blood (not recorded which). These receptors originate from a man aged 40-49 years who had recovered from COVID-19. The CDR3 runs from the conserved cysteine through the conserved F or W. The D gene is left open where the match is weak. Clone size is given for some rows only: seen once, a few or many times, or a class if the clone is expanded.

>NA|NA|TRBV18|TRBJ2-7
CASSPESYEQYF
TGTGCCAGCTCACCGGAGAGCTACGAGCAGTACTTC
>NA|TRBD2|TRBV9|TRBJ2-1
CASSPNSLAGSPFF
TGTGCCAGCAGCCCTAACTCACTAGCGGGGAGCCCGTTCTTC
>NA|NA|TRBV27|TRBJ2-1
CASSRGRSGSYNEQFF
TGTGCCAGCAGTCGTGGTAGGAGCGGCTCCTACAATGAGCAGTTCTTC
>few|TRBD2|TRBV9|TRBJ2-1
CASSVAPSGSTDEQFF
TGTGCCAGCAGCGTAGCTCCAAGCGGGAGTACGGATGAGCAGTTCTTC
>few|NA|TRBV29-1|TRBJ2-7
CSVQASGFSYEQYF
TGCAGCGTTCAGGCCTCAGGGTTCTCCTACGAGCAGTACTTC
>few|TRBD1|TRBV28|TRBJ1-1
CASSWGQGGEAFF
TGTGCCAGCAGTTGGGGACAGGGGGGGGAAGCTTTCTTT
>once|TRBD1|TRBV28|TRBJ2-1
CASSLVIGSGGQNEQFF
TGTGCCAGCAGTTTAGTGATTGGTTCAGGGGGTCAGAATGAGCAGTTCTTC
>NA|TRBD2|TRBV5-1|TRBJ2-7
CASRDASGSSEQYF
TGCGCCAGCAGGGATGCTAGCGGGAGCTCCGAGCAGTACTTC
>once|NA|TRBV27|TRBJ1-3
CASSRGGSGNTIYF
TGTGCCAGCAGCCGCGGGGGCTCTGGAAACACCATATATTTT
>NA|NA|TRBV29-1|TRBJ1-1
CSADRVNTEAFF
TGCAGCGCAGACAGAGTTAACACTGAAGCTTTCTTT
>NA|TRBD2|TRBV28|TRBJ2-5
CASSLPLAGLQETQYF
TGTGCCAGCAGTTTACCGCTAGCGGGGCTCCAAGAGACCCAGTACTTC
>NA|TRBD1|TRBV19|TRBJ1-1
CASSTLPGQGISGAFF
TGTGCCAGTAGTACGCTACCGGGACAGGGGATATCTGGAGCTTTCTTT
>NA|NA|TRBV7-9|TRBJ2-5
CASSLISGLSQETQYF
TGTGCCAGCAGCTTAATATCAGGACTATCTCAAGAGACCCAGTACTTC
>few|NA|TRBV29-1|TRBJ1-5
CSVQGDNQPQHF
TGCAGCGTTCAGGGTGACAATCAGCCCCAGCATTTT
>NA|TRBD1|TRBV7-9|TRBJ2-7
CASSLGGAGQGHTYEQYF
TGTGCCAGCAGCTTAGGTGGGGCGGGACAGGGCCACACCTACGAGCAGTACTTC
>NA|NA|TRBV7-6|TRBJ1-1
CASSLMGRDTEAFF
TGTGCCAGCAGCTTAATGGGCAGGGACACTGAAGCTTTCTTT
>few|NA|TRBV2|TRBJ2-7
CASSEVRYEQYF
TGTGCCAGCAGTGAGGTCAGGTACGAGCAGTACTTC
>few|TRBD1|TRBV30|TRBJ1-3
CAWMEGATGNTIYF
TGTGCCTGGATGGAGGGGGCGACTGGAAACACCATATATTTT
>NA|NA|TRBV12-3/TRBV12-4|TRBJ1-1
CASTRQAGTEAFF
TGTGCCAGCACCAGACAGGCGGGCACTGAAGCTTTCTTT
>NA|NA|TRBV7-2|TRBJ1-3
CASSFPGIPGANTIYF
TGTGCCAGCAGCTTCCCAGGGATCCCTGGGGCGAATACCATATATTTT
>NA|NA|TRBV11-2|TRBJ1-4
CASSRGGSPEGKLFF
TGTGCCAGCAGCAGGGGCGGGAGCCCTGAGGGAAAACTGTTTTTT
>NA|NA|TRBV23-1|TRBJ1-4
CASSQPDYGCEKLFF
TGCGCCAGCAGTCAACCCGATTACGGGTGTGAAAAACTGTTTTTT
>few|NA|TRBV2|TRBJ1-5
CASTGRDSNQPQHF
TGTGCCAGCACCGGCAGGGATAGCAATCAGCCCCAGCATTTT
>NA|TRBD1|TRBV28|TRBJ1-4
CASSRIRDRGNEKLFF
TGTGCCAGCAGTCGTATCCGGGACAGGGGTAATGAAAAACTGTTTTTT
>NA|NA|TRBV15|TRBJ2-2
CATSRAGGAPNTGELFF
TGTGCCACCAGCAGAGCCGGCGGAGCCCCGAACACCGGGGAGCTGTTTTTT
>NA|NA|TRBV12-3/TRBV12-4|TRBJ1-5
CASSPGQEQPQHF
TGTGCCAGCAGTCCAGGGCAAGAGCAGCCCCAGCATTTT
>few|NA|TRBV12-3/TRBV12-4|TRBJ1-1
CASSRTSNTEAFF
TGTGCCAGCAGCCGCACTTCGAACACTGAAGCTTTCTTT
>NA|NA|TRBV6-5|TRBJ1-5
CASSRLGGNQPQHF
TGTGCCAGCAGCCGGTTAGGGGGCAATCAGCCCCAGCATTTT
>NA|NA|TRBV3-1/TRBV3-2|TRBJ1-3
CASSPLQGLQKGNTIYF
TGTGCCAGCAGCCCCCTCCAGGGGCTGCAGAAAGGAAACACCATATATTTT
>many|NA|TRBV19|TRBJ1-2
CASSMAQGANYGYTF
TGTGCCAGTAGTATGGCCCAGGGTGCCAACTATGGCTACACCTTC
>NA|NA|TRBV7-3|TRBJ2-1
CASSLNGGAENEQFF
TGTGCCAGCAGCTTAAATGGTGGGGCGGAGAATGAGCAGTTCTTC
>few|TRBD1|TRBV5-4|TRBJ1-2
CASSPGTGNYGYTF
TGTGCCAGCAGCCCAGGGACAGGGAACTATGGCTACACCTTC
>NA|NA|TRBV12-3/TRBV12-4|TRBJ1-2
CASGTTDYGYTF
TGTGCCAGCGGCACGACAGACTATGGCTACACCTTC
>NA|NA|TRBV3-1/TRBV3-2|TRBJ1-1
CASSRLRGEGTEAFF
TGTGCCAGCAGCCGACTGCGCGGGGAGGGGACTGAAGCTTTCTTT
>few|NA|TRBV27|TRBJ1-4
CASRLEGSGEKLFF
TGTGCCAGCAGGTTAGAGGGATCGGGGGAAAAACTGTTTTTT
>NA|TRBD1|TRBV5-1|TRBJ2-3
CASSLGGGVTQYF
TGCGCCAGCAGCTTGGGAGGGGGCGTGACGCAGTATTTT
>once|NA|TRBV11-2|TRBJ2-5
CASSSEGTRQETQYF
TGTGCCAGCAGCTCCGAGGGAACTAGACAAGAGACCCAGTACTTC
>NA|TRBD1|TRBV29-1|TRBJ2-1
CSVSTGAGSYNEQFF
TGCAGCGTTTCTACAGGGGCGGGCTCCTACAATGAGCAGTTCTTC
>NA|NA|TRBV19|TRBJ1-5
CASRGTAYSNQPQHF
TGTGCCAGTCGCGGGACGGCGTATAGCAATCAGCCCCAGCATTTT
>once|NA|TRBV5-5|TRBJ1-1
CASSSRDSGGRTEAFF
TGTGCCAGCAGCTCCCGGGACTCCGGAGGGAGGACTGAAGCTTTCTTT
>NA|TRBD2|TRBV4-1|TRBJ2-2
CASSQVREVTGELFF
TGCGCCAGCAGCCAAGTCCGGGAGGTCACCGGGGAGCTGTTTTTT
>NA|NA|TRBV5-1|TRBJ1-5
CASSLSQGSQPQHF
TGCGCCAGCAGCTTAAGCCAGGGGAGTCAGCCCCAGCATTTT
>NA|TRBD2|TRBV4-1|TRBJ2-3
CASSQGQGGLSAQYF
TGCGCCAGCAGCCAAGGGCAGGGAGGGCTGTCTGCGCAGTATTTT
>NA|NA|TRBV11-3|TRBJ2-3
CASSYTDSRWVEYF
TGTGCCAGCAGTTATACGGACTCCCGATGGGTTGAGTATTTT
>NA|NA|TRBV19|TRBJ2-1
CASSMGRNNEQFF
TGTGCCAGTAGTATGGGCAGAAATAATGAGCAGTTCTTC
>NA|NA|TRBV5-6|TRBJ2-1
CASSLAGTLYNEQFF
TGTGCCAGCAGCTTGGCGGGGACACTCTACAATGAGCAGTTCTTC